Following are 26 T cell receptor beta chains from one sample sequenced in a study. TCRdb independently ran MiXCR on the 5' RACE reads; one entry per CDR3 protein. The sample consists of 10,000 to 15,000 distinct CDR3 sequences, less than 25% of them appearing once. The sequenced sample consisted of naive CD4+ T cells sorted from blood. The subset here: naive CD4+ T cells, CD4+CD45RA+CD25-. Source of these receptors: a female donor with breast cancer.

This clonotype has just a few counts. This may arise from a read error, as a much more abundant clone is one base away. V gene TRBV9 combines with J gene TRBJ2-1; TRBD2 aligns across 11 bases. The V gene's germline CDR1 is SGDLS and CDR2 YYNGEE. This CDR3 contains 17 residues. V shed 4 bases and J 4 bases; nucleotides not matched to a gene: 10. CDR3 DNA sequence: TGTGCCAGCAGCCCAGCTCCCGGGACTAGCGGTTACAATGAGCAGTTCTTC. Its translation: CASSPAPGTSGYNEQFF.

In its sample, this clonotype was seen many times. The CDR3 reads CASSPRQGGHTEAFF. The CDR3 DNA reads as TGTGCCAGCAGCCCTAGACAGGGAGGGCACACTGAAGCTTTCTTT. The chain is built from TRBV6-6 and TRBJ1-1; 7 bases align to TRBD1. The CDR3 is 15 residues long. V trimming: 6 bases; J trimming: 3 bases; junction bases outside the gene matches: 10. Germline V gene lookup returns CDR1 MNHNY and CDR2 SVGAGI (reference sequence).

For this clonotype: A much larger clonotype is one base distant, so this may be a read error. This rearrangement joins TRBV6-1 to TRBJ1-1; 7 nucleotides line up with TRBD1. The CDR3 has 14 residues. V shed 4 bases, J shed 4 bases, and the junction held 6 bases outside the gene matches. Per germline, CDR1 MNHNS and CDR2 SASEGT. As DNA, the CDR3 is TGTGCCAGCAGTGCGGACAGGAGTCGCACTGAAGCTTTCTTT. Its translation is CASSADRSRTEAFF.

Notes on this clonotype: Because the CDR3 is missing its conserved closing phenylalanine or tryptophan, this is likely a read error. The DNA of the CDR3 is TGCAGTGCCATTAAGCGGGAGGGCCCCGCAGATACGCAGTATTTA. Amino acids: CSAIKREGPADTQYL. The chain couples TRBV20-1 to TRBJ2-3; 10 nucleotides align to TRBD2. J lost 4 bases, V lost 6 bases, and 10 bases had no gene match. Germline CDR1 and CDR2: DFQATT and SNEGSKA (reference sequence). The CDR3 loop spans 15 amino acids.

This clonotype was seen ten or more times. The V gene is TRBV7-9, the J gene TRBJ2-5, with unresolved D. The CDR3 length is 12 residues. V lost 0 bases and J 5 bases, leaving 4 bases between the germline ends. CDR1 is SEHNR and CDR2 is FQNEAQ in the germline V gene (reference sequence). In nucleotides, the CDR3 is TGTGCCAGCAGCTTAGCTTTTGAGACCCAGTACTTC. Translating it yields CASSLAFETQYF.

The chain combines TRBV9 with TRBJ1-5; 8 bases match TRBD1. CDR3 length: 15 amino acids. Germline trimming cut 4 bases from V and 1 base from J; bases unmatched to any gene: 4. Germline V gene data show CDR1 as SGDLS and CDR2 as YYNGEE. The CDR3 DNA reads TGTGCCAGCAGCTCAGGGGGCCGGAGCAATCAGCCCCAGCATTTT. Protein sequence: CASSSGGRSNQPQHF.

This clonotype turned up a few times. A much larger clone differs by one base, so this may be a read error. The chain employs TRBV6-5 and TRBJ2-7; 7 bases map to TRBD1. CDR3 size: 14 residues. From germline, CDR1 is MNHEY and CDR2 SVGAGI. The V segment lost 4 bases and the J segment 6 bases; nucleotides outside the gene matches: 9. The CDR3 region has the DNA TGTGCCAGCAGTTCCGGGACAGCTTACGGCGAGCAGTACTTC. Encoded protein: CASSSGTAYGEQYF.

Many counts were recorded for this clonotype. The CDR3 here is CASSSRDWDEQFF. Written as DNA, the CDR3 is TGTGCCAGCAGCTCGCGAGACTGGGATGAGCAGTTCTTC. This chain uses TRBV7-3 with TRBJ2-1; D gene ambiguous. V lost 4 bases and J 8 bases, leaving 12 bases between the germline ends. The CDR3 totals 13 residues. CDR1 and CDR2 from the germline V gene are SGHTA and FQGTGA.

This chain links TRBV24-1 with TRBJ2-2, with D perhaps given as TRBD1 or TRBD2 (5 bases each). Germline loops: CDR1 KGHDR, CDR2 SFDVKD. V lost 3 bases and J lost 3, with 10 bases in between. CDR3 length: 15 residues. For the CDR3, the DNA is TGTGCCACCAGTGATGGGGGTTCGGACACCGGGGAGCTGTTTTTT. Its translation: CATSDGGSDTGELFF.

There are a few counts of this clonotype. The chain carries TRBV6-6 and TRBJ2-1; 8 nucleotides align to TRBD2. After removal of 6 bases from V and 6 bases from J, the junction contained 13 bases not matched to a gene. Germline V gives CDR1 MNHNY, CDR2 SVGAGI (reference sequence). This CDR3 region has 16 residues. The CDR3 DNA sequence: TGTGCCAGCAGCCCCCCGGGCGTAGCGGGACTCAATGAGCAGTTCTTC. This encodes CASSPPGVAGLNEQFF.

This clonotype showed up many times. The genes are TRBV7-3 and TRBJ2-3; 7 bases are a match to TRBD2. V shed 5 bases and J 5 bases; nucleotides not matched to a gene: 10. The CDR3 extends over 15 amino acids. Germline CDR1 is SGHTA and CDR2 is FQGTGA. The CDR3, as DNA: TGTGCCAGCAGCCTTTTCGGGAGGTTCGGAGATACGCAGTATTTT. Translated: CASSLFGRFGDTQYF.

A note on this clonotype: The missing conserved phenylalanine or tryptophan at the end of this CDR3 makes a read error likely. The chain carries TRBV4-1 and TRBJ2-5; 13 positions agree with TRBD2. The CDR3 extends over 17 amino acids. J was trimmed by 5 bases and V by 0 bases; bases with no gene match: 6. Germline CDR1 and CDR2: MGHRA and YSYEKL. Here the CDR3 reads CASSQETSGRRRETQYS. The CDR3 DNA reads TGCGCCAGCAGCCAAGAGACTAGCGGGAGGAGGAGGGAGACCCAGTACTCC.

The gene calls are TRBV2 and TRBJ2-2, with TRBD2 identical over 8 bases. The V gene's germline CDR1 is SNHLY and CDR2 FYNNEI. The V gene end was trimmed by 8 bases and the J gene end by 4 bases; junction bases not matched to a gene: 9. The CDR3 is 15 residues long. CDR3 region: CASRGAGGFTGELFF. CDR3 DNA sequence: TGTGCCAGCCGGGGGGCGGGGGGCTTCACCGGGGAGCTGTTTTTT.

The table lists this clonotype with many counts. The gene calls are TRBV5-1 and TRBJ2-5; possibly TRBD2 for D (5 bases). With 4 bases removed from V and 4 bases from J, the gap between germline ends came to 11 bases. Germline CDR1 SGHRS, CDR2 YFSETQ. This CDR3 is built from 13 residues. DNA for the CDR3: TGCGCCAGCAGCCCTGAGGCGGGAGAGACCCAGTACTTC. It yields the protein CASSPEAGETQYF.

Comment on this clonotype: A junction end diverges from the germline sequence, so it may reflect a read error. This chain connects TRBV5-1 to TRBJ2-1; 7 bases map to TRBD2. CDR1 SGHRS and CDR2 YFSETQ come from the germline V gene. CDR3 length: 17 residues. For the CDR3, the DNA is TGCGTCAGCGGCGGAGGGGTCGGCGGGAGCTCCTACAATGAGCAGTTCTTC. Its protein is CVSGGGVGGSSYNEQFF.

The table lists this clonotype with a few counts. One end of the junction varies from germline; a read error may be responsible. The J gene is TRBJ2-6, the V gene TRBV6-1; D is undetermined. This CDR3 has 13 residues. Germline CDR1 MNHNS, CDR2 SASEGT. CDR3 DNA sequence: TGTGCCAGCACCATTTCTCGGGCAAACGTCCTGACTTTC. Residues: CASTISRANVLTF.

CDR3 sequence (DNA): TGTGCCAGCAGAGACAGTTTTAACTATGGCTACACCTTC. Protein: CASRDSFNYGYTF. V is TRBV6-1 and J is TRBJ1-2; D perhaps matches TRBD1 (5 bases). The germline CDR1 and CDR2 sequences are MNHNS and SASEGT. The CDR3 extends over 13 amino acids. V was clipped by 6 bases and J by 1 base, with 9 bases between them.

This clonotype came up a few times. The rearrangement uses TRBV6-1 and TRBJ1-5; tentatively, D is TRBD1 (5 bases). Germline V CDR1 and CDR2: MNHNS, SASEGT. CDR3 length: 19 residues. V was trimmed by 1 base and J by 2 bases, leaving 21 bases between them. Here the CDR3 DNA reads TGTGCCAGCAGTGAAGAGATCCGGGCAGGGCTTTTGCGCAATCAGCCCCAGCATTTT. Translation: CASSEEIRAGLLRNQPQHF.

This clonotype was seen more than once but under ten times. No conserved phenylalanine or tryptophan is present at the end of the CDR3, so a read error is the likely explanation. The chain has TRBV12-3 or TRBV12-4 and TRBJ1-4, with 7 bases aligning to TRBD1. The CDR3 is 14 residues long. The CDR3 DNA reads as TGTGTCAGCAGAACCGGGACAGCGAATGAAAAACTGTTTCTT. It yields the protein CVSRTGTANEKLFL.

This clonotype came up many times. The chain combines TRBV11-3 with TRBJ2-3; no reliable D call. This CDR3 is built from 13 residues. CDR1 and CDR2 (germline): SGHNT, YENEEA. Deletions cut 5 bases from V and 3 bases from J, with 9 bases between. CDR3 residues: CASSPLGTDTQYF. Here the CDR3 DNA reads TGTGCCAGCAGCCCCCTGGGAACAGATACGCAGTATTTT.

The chain is built from TRBV7-3 and TRBJ2-1; 9 bases match TRBD2. Unmatched junction bases numbered 15, after V lost 6 bases and J lost 12 bases. Germline V CDR1 and CDR2: SGHTA, FQGTGA. CDR3 length equals 15 residues. In nucleotides, the CDR3 is TGTGCCAGCAGTTTTAGCGGGAGCTTATTGGATACGCAGTTCTTC. This gives the protein CASSFSGSLLDTQFF.

This clonotype is medium-sized. The CDR3 spells CSARTPGQGPVRGQFF. The CDR3 bases are TGCAGTGCTAGAACCCCGGGACAGGGGCCCGTAAGAGGGCAGTTCTTC. The chain has TRBV20-1 and TRBJ2-1; 10 nucleotides line up with TRBD1. V lost 2 bases and J lost 12; bases outside the gene matches: 16. In germline, CDR1 is DFQATT, CDR2 SNEGSKA (reference sequence). This CDR3 has 16 amino acids.

In this sample, this clonotype turned up many times. Since a much larger clone is just one base distant, this may be a read error. The gene calls are TRBV6-5 and TRBJ1-2; D might be TRBD1 (5 bases). This CDR3 has 15 residues. The germline gives CDR1 MNHEY, CDR2 SVGAGI. This CDR3 reads CASSRRDPSNYGYAF. The CDR3 DNA sequence: TGTGCCAGCAGCCGGCGGGACCCCTCTAACTATGGCTACGCCTTC.

By sample share, this clonotype is medium-sized. The V call is TRBV20-1, the J call TRBJ1-6; D might be TRBD1 (6 bases). CDR1 and CDR2 (germline): DFQATT, SNEGSKA (reference sequence). The V end was cut by 1 base, the J end by 7 bases, with 14 bases between. CDR3 length equals 15 residues. The CDR3 reads CSARVPGVRNSPLHF. DNA for the CDR3: TGCAGTGCTAGAGTCCCAGGGGTTCGAAATTCACCCCTCCACTTT.

This clonotype came up many times. This chain uses TRBV29-1 with TRBJ2-7, with D perhaps TRBD1 (6 bases). Trimming shortened V by 6 bases and J by 0 bases, and 9 bases separated the two germline ends. This CDR3 has 12 residues. The germline V gene has CDR1 SQVTM and CDR2 ANQGSEA. This chain's CDR3 is CSVGHGSYEQYF. DNA of the CDR3: TGCAGCGTGGGACATGGCTCCTACGAGCAGTACTTC.

This sequence joins TRBV7-2 and TRBJ2-3; tentative D call: TRBD2 (6 bases). V gave up 2 bases and J gave up 4 bases, with 13 bases separating them. Looked up from germline, CDR1 is SGHTA and CDR2 is FQGNSA. CDR3 length: 15 amino acids. This CDR3 is CASSLQAGEADTQYF. Here the CDR3 DNA reads TGTGCCAGCAGCTTACAAGCGGGCGAGGCAGATACGCAGTATTTT.